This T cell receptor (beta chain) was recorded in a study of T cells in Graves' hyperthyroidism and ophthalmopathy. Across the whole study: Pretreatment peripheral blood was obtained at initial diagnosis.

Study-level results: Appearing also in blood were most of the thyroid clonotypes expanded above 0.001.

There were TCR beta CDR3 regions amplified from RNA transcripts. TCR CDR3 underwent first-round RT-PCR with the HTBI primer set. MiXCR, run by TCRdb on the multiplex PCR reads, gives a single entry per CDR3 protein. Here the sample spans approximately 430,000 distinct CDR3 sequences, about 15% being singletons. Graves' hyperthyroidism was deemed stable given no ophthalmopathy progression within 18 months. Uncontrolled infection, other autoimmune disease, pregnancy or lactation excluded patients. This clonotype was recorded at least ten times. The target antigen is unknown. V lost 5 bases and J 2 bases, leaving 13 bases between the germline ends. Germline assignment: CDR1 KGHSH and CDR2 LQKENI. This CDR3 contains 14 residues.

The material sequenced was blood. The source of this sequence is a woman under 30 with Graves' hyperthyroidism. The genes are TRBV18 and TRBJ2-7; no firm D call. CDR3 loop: CASSARRIPYEQYF. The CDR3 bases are TGTGCCAGCTCAGCTCGCCGAATCCCCTACGAGCAGTACTTC.